A single sample is the source of the 27 T cell receptor beta chains below, sequenced in a study of shared clonotypes between healthy human individuals. CD45RO-negative CD8 cells positively selected for CCR7 made up the naive population, which excluded terminally differentiated effector memory CD45RA+ cells. Profiling relied on immunoSEQ multiplex PCR, and the TCRdb table lists in-frame clones only, not all of them. This sample has about 1,900,000 clones, with about 95% found just once. The sample was naive CD8+ T cells sorted from blood. The source is a man aged 18-30 years in good health.

This clone is a singleton in its sample. The chain is built from TRBV28 and TRBJ1-5, with 8 bases aligning to TRBD1. This CDR3 is built from 13 residues. CDR1 is MDHEN and CDR2 is SYDVKM in the germline V gene. J was trimmed by 6 bases and V by 3 bases; bases with no gene match: 1. In DNA form, the CDR3 reads TGTGCCAGCAGTTTGGGACAGGTTCAGCCCCAGCATTTT. Amino acids: CASSLGQVQPQHF.

Note on this clone: The sample carries other DNA sequences with the same CDR3. The chain is built from TRBV28 and TRBJ1-5; D is unclear. Germline CDR1 reads MDHEN; CDR2 reads SYDVKM. Trimming removed 2 bases at V and 2 bases at J, with 7 bases between. This CDR3 is 14 amino acids long. The CDR3 is CASSLRGGNQPQHF. DNA for the CDR3: TGTGCCAGCAGTTTACGCGGTGGCAATCAGCCCCAGCATTTT.

The rearrangement joins TRBV5-8 to TRBJ1-1; D ambiguous. With 0 bases removed from V and 1 base from J, the gap between germline ends came to 4 bases. CDR1 and CDR2 (germline): SGHTS, YDEGEE. CDR3 size: 13 residues. The CDR3 reads CASSLDWNTEAFF. CDR3 sequence (DNA): TGTGCCAGCAGCTTGGACTGGAACACTGAAGCTTTCTTT.

This chain uses TRBV5-6 with TRBJ2-7; the D is unclear. Germline V CDR1 and CDR2: SGHDT, YYEEEE. This CDR3 region has 12 residues. The V gene lost 5 bases and the J gene lost 3 bases, with 9 bases spanning the gap. This CDR3 reads CASSVENYEQYF. CDR3 sequence (DNA): TGTGCCAGCAGTGTGGAAAACTACGAGCAGTACTTC.

J is TRBJ2-4 and V is TRBV27; 9 bases match TRBD1. The germline CDR1 and CDR2 sequences are MNHEY and SMNVEV (reference sequence). V was clipped by 5 bases and J by 1 base; unmatched bases: 6. The CDR3 has 16 amino acids. The CDR3 coding sequence is TGTGCCAGCAGTCCCGGGACAGGGAGTGCCAAAAACATTCAGTACTTC. Residues: CASSPGTGSAKNIQYF.

This clone was picked up a small number of times. The chain has TRBV10-3 and TRBJ1-2; D uncertain. V was pared by 8 bases and J by 2 bases, with 12 bases between. The germline CDR1 and CDR2 sequences are ENHRY and SYGVKD. The CDR3 covers 13 residues. The CDR3 sequence: CAIGVEENYGYTF. The CDR3 DNA reads TGTGCCATCGGTGTGGAGGAGAACTATGGCTACACCTTC.

On this clone itself: Other DNA sequences from this sample encode an identical CDR3 as well. The chain links TRBV6-5 to TRBJ2-1; no clear D. V was cut by 6 bases and J by 4 bases, with 7 bases left in between. CDR3 length: 12 amino acids. Per the germline V gene, CDR1 is MNHEY and CDR2 is SVGAGI. The CDR3 DNA is TGTGCCAGCAGGGCAGGATACAATGAGCAGTTCTTC. It yields the protein CASRAGYNEQFF.

The V gene is TRBV30, the J gene TRBJ1-2; D is possibly TRBD1 (6 bases). Germline CDR1 GTSNPN, CDR2 SVGIG (reference sequence). The length of the CDR3 is 16 residues. Trimming took off 0 bases at V and 6 bases at J, with 20 bases between the two ends. CDR3 nucleotide sequence: TGTGCCTGGAGTGTACTGGCAGGGGCAACCATGGATGGCTACACCTTC. Its translation is CAWSVLAGATMDGYTF.

For this clone: Other DNA sequences of this sample code for an identical CDR3. Here the CDR3 DNA reads TGTGCCAGCAGCCCCGGGGGCTACAATGAGCAGTTCTTC. It codes for CASSPGGYNEQFF. The chain links TRBV5-6 to TRBJ2-1; D is possibly TRBD2 (6 bases). CDR1 SGHDT and CDR2 YYEEEE come from the germline V gene. This CDR3 comprises 13 residues. V lost 4 bases, J lost 3 bases, and 8 bases lay in between.

For this clone: The same CDR3 arises from other DNA sequences in this sample as well. V is TRBV5-4 and J is TRBJ2-7, with TRBD1 as a possible D gene (6 bases). Germline V gene sequence: CDR1 SGHNT, CDR2 YYREEE (reference sequence). The V end lost 3 bases, the J end lost 2 bases, and 9 bases lay between the germline ends. The CDR3 spans 13 residues. CDR3 sequence reads: CASSSGVAYEQYF. Written as DNA, the CDR3 is TGTGCCAGCAGCTCAGGGGTCGCCTACGAGCAGTACTTC.

This clone appeared once. The chain carries TRBV6-1 and TRBJ2-7; D is unclear. Between the trimmed V and J ends, which lost 8 bases and 0 bases, there was a span of 11 bases. The length of the CDR3 is 13 residues. Germline V CDR1 and CDR2: MNHNS, SASEGT. The DNA for the CDR3 is TGTGCCAGCCGCGACGGAATCTCCTACGAGCAGTACTTC. Translated, it gives CASRDGISYEQYF.

The chain uses TRBV7-2 and TRBJ1-1; 8 bases are a match to TRBD1. This CDR3 has 16 amino acids. The germline V gene has CDR1 SGHTA and CDR2 FQGNSA. The J segment lost 8 bases and the V segment lost 4 bases, leaving 15 bases of the junction unmatched. The CDR3 region is CASSSPDRDRRYEAFF. The CDR3 coding sequence is TGTGCCAGCAGCTCACCGGACAGGGATCGTAGGTACGAAGCTTTCTTT.

This chain joins TRBV5-1 and TRBJ2-2; tentatively, D is TRBD1 (6 bases). The CDR3 spans 14 residues. Trimming pared 1 base from V and 7 bases from J, leaving 11 bases between. Germline V gene lookup returns CDR1 SGHRS and CDR2 YFSETQ. Written as DNA, the CDR3 is TGCGCCAGCAGCTTGAACAGGGACCTCGGGGAGCTGTTTTTT. This sequence encodes CASSLNRDLGELFF.

The V and J genes are TRBV27 and TRBJ2-7, with unresolved D. CDR3 length: 13 residues. CDR1 is MNHEY and CDR2 is SMNVEV in the germline V gene (reference sequence). Trimming left V 5 bases short and J 0 bases short, with 8 bases between. Here the CDR3 DNA reads TGTGCCAGCAGTGTGGGAAGCTCCTACGAGCAGTACTTC. It is translated as CASSVGSSYEQYF.

On this clone itself: The sample holds other DNA sequences that translate to the same CDR3. The rearrangement joins TRBV5-6 to TRBJ2-7; no definite D call. V lost 4 bases to trimming and J lost 3 bases, with 8 bases between them. The CDR3 runs to 12 residues. In germline, CDR1 is SGHDT, CDR2 YYEEEE. For the CDR3, the DNA is TGTGCCAGCAGCCTGTCTCTCTACGAGCAGTACTTC. Translation gives CASSLSLYEQYF.

This clone was recorded a few times. The chain uses TRBV27 and TRBJ1-2, with TRBD1 identical over 8 bases. The CDR3 has 15 amino acids. The germline gives CDR1 MNHEY, CDR2 SMNVEV (reference sequence). Trimming removed 6 bases from V and 7 bases from J; junction bases left unmatched: 13. The CDR3 DNA follows: TGTGCCAGCAGGAGCACGGTACAGGGGGACGCTGGCTACACCTTC. Translation: CASRSTVQGDAGYTF.

The table lists this clone with a count of one. The V call is TRBV4-3, the J call TRBJ2-1; TRBD2 aligns across 12 bases. This CDR3 has 16 residues. Germline CDR1 is LGHNA and CDR2 is YSLEER. With V trimmed by 0 bases and J by 8 bases, 5 bases remained unmatched. The CDR3 nucleotides read TGCGCCAGCAGCCAAGATCTAGCGGGAGGGCAGGATGAGCAGTTCTTC. It codes for CASSQDLAGGQDEQFF.

This rearrangement joins TRBV2 to TRBJ2-3; a weak D match, TRBD2 (7 bases). This CDR3 contains 14 residues. V dropped 8 bases and J dropped 3 bases, with 15 bases sitting between them. Germline loops: CDR1 SNHLY, CDR2 FYNNEI. In nucleotides, the CDR3 is TGTGCCAGCCAACAGGGAGCGGGGACAGATACGCAGTATTTT. This translates into CASQQGAGTDTQYF.

This chain joins TRBV11-2 and TRBJ2-7; D might be TRBD2 (6 bases). Deletions cut 5 bases from V and 3 bases from J, with 11 bases between. The CDR3 covers 13 residues. Germline-derived CDR1 and CDR2 are SGHAT and FQNNGV. In DNA, the CDR3 is TGTGCCAGCAGCCCGACGGGGGTCTACGAGCAGTACTTC. As protein: CASSPTGVYEQYF. Together with reference TRBV11-2 and TRBJ2-7, the CDR3 gives the full variable domain: EAGVAQSPRYKIIEKRQSVAFWCNPISGHATLYWYQQILGQGPKLLIQFQNNGVVDDSQLPKDRFSAERLKGVDSTLKIQPAKLEDSAVYLCASSPTGVYEQYFGPGTRLTVT.

This clone was observed a single time. The V gene is TRBV2, the J gene TRBJ2-3; 10 bases align to TRBD2. The V gene end was trimmed by 6 bases and the J gene end by 1 base; junction bases not matched to a gene: 7. CDR3 length equals 16 residues. In germline, CDR1 is SNHLY, CDR2 FYNNEI. Here the CDR3 DNA reads TGTGCCAGCAGACCGACTAGCGGGTTTGGCACAGATACGCAGTATTTT. The encoded protein is CASRPTSGFGTDTQYF.

This clone has only a few counts. The same CDR3 is also encoded by other DNA sequences in this sample. The chain couples TRBV5-4 to TRBJ1-2, with D unresolved. Germline CDR1 reads SGHNT; CDR2 reads YYREEE (reference sequence). The CDR3 contains 14 residues. V lost 0 bases to trimming and J lost 0 bases, with 6 bases between them. The DNA of the CDR3 is TGTGCCAGCAGCTTGGTGGGGACTAACTATGGCTACACCTTC. Amino acids: CASSLVGTNYGYTF.

The gene calls are TRBV19 and TRBJ1-1; D uncertain. There are 15 residues in the CDR3. The germline V and J ends were trimmed by 3 bases and 1 base, with 12 bases remaining between them. CDR1 and CDR2 (germline): LNHDA, SQIVND (reference sequence). CDR3 nucleotides: TGTGCCAGTAGTATCTTGAATTTGGGGAACACTGAAGCTTTCTTT. Amino acids: CASSILNLGNTEAFF.

The chain carries TRBV4-1 and TRBJ1-5; tentatively, D is TRBD1 (5 bases). Germline-derived CDR1 and CDR2 are MGHRA and YSYEKL. Trimming took 1 base from V and 0 from J, leaving 10 bases between them. CDR3 length: 16 residues. CDR3 sequence reads: CASSQGEGYSNQPQHF. The DNA of the CDR3 is TGCGCCAGCAGCCAAGGAGAGGGGTATAGCAATCAGCCCCAGCATTTT.

About this clone itself: The same CDR3 can be traced to other DNA sequences in this sample. The chain uses TRBV7-9 and TRBJ2-5; D is unclear. The CDR3 consists of 13 residues. Trimming took off 1 base at V and 2 bases at J, with 5 bases between the two ends. CDR1 is SEHNR, CDR2 FQNEAQ, per germline (reference sequence). The CDR3 is CASSLGSQETQYF. The CDR3 region has the DNA TGTGCCAGCAGCTTAGGCAGTCAAGAGACCCAGTACTTC.

This clone was observed once. The chain is built from TRBV30 and TRBJ2-7, with D possibly matching TRBD2 (6 bases). Germline CDR1 reads GTSNPN; CDR2 reads SVGIG (reference sequence). V was shortened by 7 bases and J by 3 bases, with 19 bases between the two germline ends. The CDR3 runs to 14 residues. CDR3 in amino acids: CASALWSGHYEQYF. The CDR3 DNA is TGTGCCTCCGCCCTATGGAGCGGGCACTACGAGCAGTACTTC.

The V call is TRBV5-1, the J call TRBJ1-1; TRBD1 agrees at 8 bases. The CDR3 length is 16 residues. Trimming at V came to 5 bases and at J to 0 bases, leaving 9 bases not matched to a gene. The germline gives CDR1 SGHRS, CDR2 YFSETQ. The CDR3 region is CASRPTGGGLNTEAFF. The CDR3 nucleotides read TGCGCCAGCAGGCCAACAGGGGGTGGGTTGAACACTGAAGCTTTCTTT.

The CDR3 here is CASSPARDRASEKLFF. CDR3 bases: TGTGCCAGCAGCCCGGCCCGGGATCGCGCGTCCGAAAAACTGTTTTTT. The genes are TRBV9 and TRBJ1-4; D gene uncertain. V gave up 4 bases and J gave up 8 bases, with 21 bases separating them. Germline values: CDR1 SGDLS, CDR2 YYNGEE. CDR3 length: 16 amino acids.